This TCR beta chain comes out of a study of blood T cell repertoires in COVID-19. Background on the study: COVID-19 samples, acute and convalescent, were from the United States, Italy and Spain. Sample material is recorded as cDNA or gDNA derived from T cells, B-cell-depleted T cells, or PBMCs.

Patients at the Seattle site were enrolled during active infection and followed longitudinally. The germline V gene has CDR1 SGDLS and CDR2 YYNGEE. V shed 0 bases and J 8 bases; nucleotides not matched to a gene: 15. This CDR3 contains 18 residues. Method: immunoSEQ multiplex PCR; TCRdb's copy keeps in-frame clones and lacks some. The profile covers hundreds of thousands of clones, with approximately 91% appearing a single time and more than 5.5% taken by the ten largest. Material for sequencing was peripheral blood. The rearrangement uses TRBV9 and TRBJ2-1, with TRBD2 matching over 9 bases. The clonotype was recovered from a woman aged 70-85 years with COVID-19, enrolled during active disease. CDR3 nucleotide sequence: TGTGCCAGCAGCGTAGCACCCACTCGTGGCGGGGGGGAGGATGAGCAGTTCTTC. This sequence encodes CASSVAPTRGGGEDEQFF.